What follows is one T cell receptor (beta chain) and its context. Its antigen is as yet unknown. Assay: immunoSEQ multiplex PCR; the TCRdb copy retains only in-frame clones and omits some. Among about 200,000 clones listed, around nine tenths were seen once. The sample comes from a study of cytomegalovirus exposure and HLA in healthy donors. Overall study findings and caveats: Some TCR beta chains (roughly 160 of them) were listed as cytomegalovirus-associated. Confirmation in vitro established that a few CMV-associated chains were specific for CMV antigens.

Germline-derived CDR1 and CDR2 are SQVTM and ANQGSEA. The CDR3 runs 11 residues. Trimming cost V 3 bases and J 7 bases; bases outside gene matches: 2. Separate from the roughly 700-subject first cohort was the approximately 130-subject validation cohort, to which the donors belonged. This clonotype originated in a woman in her late teens or twenties in good health and CMV-seropositive. Specimen: PBMCs. The gene calls are TRBV29-1 and TRBJ1-2; 7 bases are shared with TRBD1. The CDR3 loop reads CSVESGGGYTF. The CDR3 DNA follows: TGCAGCGTTGAGTCAGGGGGTGGCTACACCTTC.